This T cell receptor beta chain was recovered during a study of blood T cell repertoires in COVID-19. Background on the study: Spain, Italy and the United States supplied samples that represented acute and convalescent COVID-19. From T cells, B-cell-depleted T cells, or PBMCs came the material, which was cDNA or gDNA.

The CDR3 length is 14 residues. The germline CDR1 and CDR2 sequences are MNHNS and SASEGT. Trimming removed 2 bases at V and 4 bases at J, with 9 bases between. Original handling: Researchers report that nucleated cell counts were estimated from reference gene primer amplification. TCRdb keeps only in-frame clones here, not all; method: immunoSEQ multiplex PCR. V, J and clone size derive from that table, while D and trimming were established from the DNA sequence. The table lists about 95,000 clones, around 86% of them singletons. Sequencing was done on a sample of peripheral blood. The clonotype comes from a woman in her seventies with acute or convalescent COVID-19. The genes are TRBV6-1 and TRBJ1-5; no definite D call. As DNA, the CDR3 is TGTGCCAGCAGTGAAAACTTAGTAAATCAGCCCCAGCATTTT. Its protein product is CASSENLVNQPQHF.